The clone carrying this TCR beta chain was seen at least ten times. Via MiXCR, TCRdb re-called the 5' RACE reads, giving one row per CDR3 protein. The data hold about 60,000 distinct CDR3 sequences, with about 13% observed a single time. This record belongs to a study of early T cells in non-severe SARS-CoV-2 infection. CDR1 and CDR2 from the germline V gene are SGHTA and FQGNSA. There are 15 residues in the CDR3. V shed 6 bases, J shed 3 bases, and the junction held 6 bases outside the gene matches. The sequence derives from an adult who was a healthcare worker with PCR-confirmed SARS-CoV-2 infection or an uninfected control (not recorded which). The rearrangement joins TRBV7-2 to TRBJ2-3; 10 bases map to TRBD2. Sequencing used whole blood. For the CDR3, the DNA is TGTGCCAGCAGAATAGGAGCGGGAGGGACAGATACGCAGTATTTT. Translating it yields CASRIGAGGTDTQYF.